This T cell receptor (beta chain) was profiled in a study of chemoradiotherapy in HPV16-positive cancers. Study-level information: A couple of HPV16-positive patients' cells yielded candidate HPV-specific clones and common motifs. Study-wide results and limits: During treatment, candidate HPV-specific clones and E7-related motifs expanded in tumor. In HPV16-positive patients, HPV-responsive T-cell expansion tracked better recurrence-free survival. The functional HPV-specific definition rests on just two HPV16-positive patients.

V lost 0 bases to trimming and J lost 11 bases, with 24 bases between them. Germline V gene data show CDR1 as SGDLS and CDR2 as YYNGEE. The CDR3 is 18 amino acids. This clone was picked up a small number of times. The antigen is not known. This table comes from immunoSEQ multiplex PCR, and its TCRdb copy is limited to in-frame clones, with some not included. Of about 6,400 clones listed, 70% to 80% are singletons. The sequence derives from a human donor with HPV-associated anogenital cancer. The chain recombines TRBV9 with TRBJ1-6; D may be TRBD1 (6 bases). The material was tumor tissue, obtained from a patient who underwent chemoradiotherapy. This CDR3 reads CASSVADWAKGERTPLHF. The CDR3 DNA is TGTGCCAGCAGCGTAGCGGATTGGGCTAAGGGGGAAAGGACACCCCTCCACTTT.